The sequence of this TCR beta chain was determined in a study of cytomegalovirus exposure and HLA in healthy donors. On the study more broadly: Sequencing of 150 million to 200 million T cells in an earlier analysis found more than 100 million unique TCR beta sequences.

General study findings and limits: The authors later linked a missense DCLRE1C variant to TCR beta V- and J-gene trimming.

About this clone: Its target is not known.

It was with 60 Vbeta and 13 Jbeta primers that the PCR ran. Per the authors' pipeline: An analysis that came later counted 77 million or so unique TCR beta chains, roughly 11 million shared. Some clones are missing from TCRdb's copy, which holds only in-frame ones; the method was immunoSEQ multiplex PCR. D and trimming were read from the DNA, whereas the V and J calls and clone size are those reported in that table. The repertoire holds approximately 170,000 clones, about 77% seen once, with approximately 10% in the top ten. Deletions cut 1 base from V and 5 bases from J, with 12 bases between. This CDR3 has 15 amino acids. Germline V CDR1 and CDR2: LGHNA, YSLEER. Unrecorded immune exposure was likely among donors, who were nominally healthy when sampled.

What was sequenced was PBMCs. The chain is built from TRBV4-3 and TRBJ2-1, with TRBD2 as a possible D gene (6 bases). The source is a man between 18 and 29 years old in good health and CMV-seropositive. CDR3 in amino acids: CASSQGLVSNNEQFF. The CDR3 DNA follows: TGCGCCAGCAGCCAAGGACTAGTGAGTAACAATGAGCAGTTCTTC.